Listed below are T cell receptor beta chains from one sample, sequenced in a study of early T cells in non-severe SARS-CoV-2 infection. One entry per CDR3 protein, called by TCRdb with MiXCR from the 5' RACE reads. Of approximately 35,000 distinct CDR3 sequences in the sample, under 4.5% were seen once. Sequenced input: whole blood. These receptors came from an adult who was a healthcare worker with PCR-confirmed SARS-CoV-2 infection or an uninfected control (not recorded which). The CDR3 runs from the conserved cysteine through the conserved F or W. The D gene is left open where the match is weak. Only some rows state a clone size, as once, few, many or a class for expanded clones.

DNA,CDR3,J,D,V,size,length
TGTGCCAGCAGCTCCCCAGCGGGAGGGGTAGCCTACAATGAGCAGTTCTTC,CASSSPAGGVAYNEQFF,TRBJ2-1,TRBD2,TRBV7-2,many,17
TGTGCCAGCAGCAACCGGGGGAGCGGGAATGAGCAGTTCTTC,CASSNRGSGNEQFF,TRBJ2-1,-,TRBV7-9,many,14
TGTGCCAGCGCGTCGGGGGGGGGCGCAGATACGCAGTATTTT,CASASGGGADTQYF,TRBJ2-3,TRBD2,TRBV6-1,-,14
TGTGCCAGCTCACCGGGAGCGGGACAGGGGTTCGAGCAGTACTTC,CASSPGAGQGFEQYF,TRBJ2-7,TRBD1,TRBV18,many,15
TGCAGCGTTGATGGGGGGAACGAGATCGGGACTAGCGGGACCACAGATACGCAGTATTTT,CSVDGGNEIGTSGTTDTQYF,TRBJ2-3,TRBD2,TRBV29-1,many,20
TGCAGTGCTAGAGACGCCTCCGTCGGTGATGGGGCCAACGTCCTGACTTTC,CSARDASVGDGANVLTF,TRBJ2-6,-,TRBV20-1,many,17
TGTGCCAGCAGCTTAGGGGCAGGGGTTGAGGAAAAACTGTTTTTT,CASSLGAGVEEKLFF,TRBJ1-4,-,TRBV7-2,many,15
TGTGCCAGCAGCGGGGGACGGAGAGAGACCCAGTACTTC,CASSGGRRETQYF,TRBJ2-5,-,TRBV6-6,many,13
TGTGCCAGTAGTATAGGCCTAGCGGGAGACAATGAGCAGTTCTTC,CASSIGLAGDNEQFF,TRBJ2-1,TRBD2,TRBV19,many,15
TGTGCCAGCAGCCAAGATCGGGGTTCGCCCTACGAGCAGTACTTC,CASSQDRGSPYEQYF,TRBJ2-7,-,TRBV14,many,15
TGTGCCAGCAGTTATGACAAAGCCTACGAGCAGTACTTC,CASSYDKAYEQYF,TRBJ2-7,-,TRBV6-2/TRBV6-3,many,13
TGTGCCAGCAGCCCCCGCCCGGGACTAGCGGGAACCCACCCCATGCACAATGAGCAGTTCTTC,CASSPRPGLAGTHPMHNEQFF,TRBJ2-1,TRBD2,TRBV11-3,many,21
TGCGCCAGCAGCCAAGGGGTCGGACTAGCGGGAGGACTCCTCTCCTACGAGCAGTACTTC,CASSQGVGLAGGLLSYEQYF,TRBJ2-7,TRBD2,TRBV4-1,many,20
TGTGCCAGCAAAATCGGCAGTCGGAGTTCCAATGAGCAGTTCTTC,CASKIGSRSSNEQFF,TRBJ2-1,-,TRBV2,many,15
TGTGCCAGCAGCTTAGCGTGGGGAGGGGGAGATACGCAGTATTTT,CASSLAWGGGDTQYF,TRBJ2-3,-,TRBV7-6,many,15
TGTGCCAGCAGCCAAGTTACGGTAGATACGCAGTATTTT,CASSQVTVDTQYF,TRBJ2-3,-,TRBV3-1,many,13
TGTGCCACCGGCGGATTATCCTACAATGAGCAGTTCTTC,CATGGLSYNEQFF,TRBJ2-1,-,TRBV24-1,many,13
TGCGCCAGCAGCACTACTAGCGGGATTATCAATGAGCAGTTCTTC,CASSTTSGIINEQFF,TRBJ2-1,TRBD2,TRBV5-1,many,15
TGTGCCAGCAGGCGGGACAGGATAAATGAGCAGTTCTTC,CASRRDRINEQFF,TRBJ2-1,TRBD1,TRBV27,many,13
TGTGCCAGCAGTTTAGGGACGAACTTCATAGGGCTTGAAGAGACCCAGTACTTC,CASSLGTNFIGLEETQYF,TRBJ2-5,-,TRBV12-3/TRBV12-4,many,18
TGTGCCAGCAGCGGACCCTGGGGGGGTCAAGAGACCCAGTACTTC,CASSGPWGGQETQYF,TRBJ2-5,TRBD2,TRBV9,many,15
TGTGCCAGCAGCGTAGCTGCAGTCACCTACGAGCAGTACTTC,CASSVAAVTYEQYF,TRBJ2-7,-,TRBV9,few,14
TGTGCCAGCAGTGAGCAGGGGAACTTGTACGAGCAGTACTTC,CASSEQGNLYEQYF,TRBJ2-7,-,TRBV6-2/TRBV6-3,many,14